A single T cell receptor (beta chain) is shown here with its context. As yet, its antigen is unknown. The listed genes are named as in mouse. The CDR3 extends 1 residue past the end of the read, so its final part is completed from the germline J gene. CDR3 sequences, V/J genes, frequencies and template counts came from survey-depth TCRbeta sequencing. Clones were read by immunoSEQ multiplex PCR, and TCRdb kept only the in-frame ones, dropping some. This table has roughly 7,300 clones, 50% appearing once. This entry is derived from a study of tissue T cells after allogeneic stem cell transplantation. Findings of the study overall: Few T cell clones were shared across patients, but motif clusters showed tissue-specific shared signatures. In patients and mice, blood and spleen missed much of tissue repertoire.

Germline V gene data show CDR1 as KGHPV and CDR2 as FQNQEV (reference sequence). V was clipped by 4 bases and J by 2 bases, with 9 bases between them. The CDR3 extends over 14 amino acids. Sample time point: mouse harvest day 7 after allogeneic transplant. Each mouse received 10^7 T-cell-depleted marrow cells plus 10^6 splenic CD5+ T cells by tail vein. The rearrangement uses TRBV26 and TRBJ1-3; D remains ambiguous. This receptor was identified in a female BALB/c mouse given C57BL/6 T cells with graft-versus-host disease after an allogeneic hematopoietic cell transplant. The specimen sequenced was lymph node tissue. Partial CDR3 DNA: TGTGCCAGCAGTCGGAGAGGGACTGGAAATACGCTCTAT. Translation gives CASSRRGTGNTLY. The full CDR3 is CASSRRGTGNTLYF.